This is a list of T cell receptor beta chains from one sample in a study of CD8 T cells in Susac syndrome. TCRdb analysed the immunoSEQ multiplex PCR reads with MiXCR anew, one entry per CDR3 protein. This table holds roughly 180,000 distinct CDR3 sequences, about 94% found once. Sequenced: CD4+ T cells from PBMCs. These receptors came from a human donor with multiple sclerosis. The CDR3 runs from the conserved cysteine through the conserved F or W. A D gene is named only where the DNA matches it firmly. Clone size is not always given. Where it is, it says once, few, many or a class for expanded clones.

j_call d_call clone_size v_call cdr3_nt cdr3_aa
TRBJ2-7 TRBD2 once TRBV20-1 TGCAGTGCTAGAAGGCGTTTGGCGGGAGTGCGGGAGCAGTACTTC CSARRRLAGVREQYF
TRBJ2-7 TRBD1 . TRBV6-6 TGTGCCAGCAGTTACTGGGGACAGGGCTACGAGCAGTACTTC CASSYWGQGYEQYF
TRBJ2-7 . . TRBV7-2 TGTGCCAGCAGCTTCCCCAGTTACGAGCAGTACTTC CASSFPSYEQYF
TRBJ2-7 . . TRBV7-2 TGTGCCAGCAGCTTAATCGGGGCTTTCTCCTACGAGCAGTACTTC CASSLIGAFSYEQYF
TRBJ2-7 TRBD2 . TRBV5-1 TGCGCCAGCAGCTTGGAGTATAGCGGGGGCCGCTACGAGCAGTACTTC CASSLEYSGGRYEQYF
TRBJ2-1 TRBD2 . TRBV3-1 TGTGCCAGCAGCTCCGGGACTAGCGGGAGTCTGTTCTTC CASSSGTSGSLFF
TRBJ1-6 . . TRBV5-1 TGCGCCAGCAGCTTGGGTTCCGGGTCCAGTTCACCCCTCCACTTT CASSLGSGSSSPLHF
TRBJ1-5 . . TRBV30 TGTGCCTGGAGTGGAGCCGCTTCGACAGGTCAGCCCCAGCATTTT CAWSGAASTGQPQHF
TRBJ1-5 TRBD1 . TRBV19 TGTGCCAGTAGTTACGGCGGGACAGGGTATAGCAATCAGCCCCAGCATTTT CASSYGGTGYSNQPQHF
TRBJ2-7 . . TRBV2 TGTGCCAGCAGTGAACTTTACGAGCAGTACTTC CASSELYEQYF
TRBJ2-2 TRBD2 . TRBV27 TGTGCCAGCAGTCCGGATGGACTAGCGGGGACCGGGGAGCTGTTTTTT CASSPDGLAGTGELFF
TRBJ1-2 . . TRBV6-8 TGTGCCAGCAGTTACCCGGGGAGGCAGGTCTACTATGGCTACACCTTC CASSYPGRQVYYGYTF
TRBJ1-1 . . TRBV9 TGTGCCAGCAGCGCAAGGGCAGGACTGAACACTGAAGCTTTCTTT CASSARAGLNTEAFF
TRBJ2-2 . . TRBV2 TGTGCCAGCAGTGCACAAGGAGGGCACACCGGGGAGCTGTTTTTT CASSAQGGHTGELFF